This entry concerns a single TCR beta chain. This clone has only one observation. What antigen it recognizes has not been identified. No much larger clone exists at a distance of one base, and base qualities are not known. The data belong to a study of blood T cell repertoires in COVID-19 (dated by TCRdb to about 2020). Looking at the study overall: The collaborator samples originated in the United States, Italy and Spain and spanned the acute and convalescent phases of COVID-19. The material from the prospective study consisted of cDNA or gDNA derived from T cells, B-cell-depleted T cells, or PBMCs. The dataset comprised deeply sampled blood TCRbeta repertoires from subjects exposed to, actively infected with, or recovered from COVID-19. The repertoires were released in a freely available public database meant as a resource for research on the immune response to SARS-CoV-2. Samples came from the ongoing ImmuneRACE study (first 160 participants) plus 1,254 subjects from 6 global collaborators. Nearly every sample came with metadata listing a de-identified subject ID, COVID-19 status, age in years and sex. HLA class I and class II types, where available, came from metadata supplied by the sample provider rather than from assay-based typing.

Beyond this particular receptor, the publication reports: The quantity of clinical and demographic metadata differed by source and by participant and was supplied without curation.

The CDR3 sequence holds 14 residues, the cysteine and phenylalanine included. The DNA shown is the 42-base CDR3, in frame from base 1. For this chain, trimming is 6 bases at the V end and 4 bases at the J end, and the number of junction bases without a gene match is 8. Sequences MNHEY (CDR1) and SVGAGI (CDR2) are obtained from the germline V gene. Collaborating institutions collected whole blood in K2EDTA tubes following their own protocols. For TCRbeta analysis, collaborators shipped samples in one of three forms: frozen whole blood, isolated PBMCs, or DNA extracted from either of those sample types. TCRbeta CDR3 regions were amplified from genomic DNA using the immunoSEQ Assay, a bias-controlled multiplex PCR. Under the source paper's analysis protocol: The number of nucleated cells in each sample was estimated from the amplification of reference gene primers within the assay. Sequence reads were collapsed and filtered to measure the absolute abundance of every unique TCRbeta CDR3 rearrangement. For each sample, productive Simpson clonality was calculated by taking the square root of Simpson's diversity index across productive rearrangements. TCRdb re-hosts the immuneACCESS table, in-frame sequences only. Its copies lack some clones; in the studies checked, an unresolved V gene accounts for under half of them, and the cause for the rest is not known. V and J calls and clone size come straight from that table; D and trimming were deduced from the DNA. Present in this sample are 300,000 to 350,000 clones, around 82% of which were seen just once. The top ten clones comprise 2.5% to 3% of the sample.

This receptor was obtained from a man aged 30-40 years with active or convalescent COVID-19. The sequenced sample consisted of peripheral blood. The chain couples TRBV6-5 to TRBJ1-1, and TRBD1 aligns with 7 junction nucleotides. The DNA sequence is TGTGCCAGCAGGGTGGACAGGAGGGGCACTGAAGCTTTCTTT. Its product reads: CASRVDRRGTEAFF.